This is a list of T cell receptor beta chains from one sample in a study of cytomegalovirus exposure and HLA in healthy donors. Here immunoSEQ multiplex PCR was the method, and the copy in TCRdb shows in-frame clones only, minus some. The sample consists of around 170,000 clones, around 82% of them appearing once. Source material: PBMCs. These receptors came from a woman in her twenties or thirties in good health and CMV-seropositive. Both conserved end residues are part of each CDR3. The order of the fields is V gene, J gene, clone size, D gene, CDR3 protein, CDR3 DNA. The D gene is left open where the match is weak. The size field is filled for only some rows; it gives once, few, many or a size class.

v_call: TRBV4-2
j_call: TRBJ2-7
clone_size: .
d_call: .
cdr3_aa: CASSQGLGGSYEQYF
cdr3_nt: TGTGCCAGCAGCCAAGGTCTCGGGGGCTCCTACGAGCAGTACTTC

v_call: TRBV5-4
j_call: TRBJ2-3
clone_size: .
d_call: .
cdr3_aa: CASSLAGQVSTDTQYF
cdr3_nt: TGTGCCAGCAGCTTAGCGGGACAAGTTAGCACAGATACGCAGTATTTT

v_call: TRBV27
j_call: TRBJ2-1
clone_size: .
d_call: .
cdr3_aa: CASSGGRGKFF
cdr3_nt: TGTGCCAGCAGTGGGGGGCGGGGGAAGTTCTTC

v_call: TRBV19
j_call: TRBJ1-2
clone_size: .
d_call: .
cdr3_aa: CASSISQGVAYGYTF
cdr3_nt: TGTGCCAGTAGTATTTCACAGGGAGTAGCCTATGGCTACACCTTC

v_call: TRBV7-8
j_call: TRBJ1-2
clone_size: once
d_call: TRBD1
cdr3_aa: CASSSRQGGLTNYGYTF
cdr3_nt: TGTGCCAGCAGCTCCCGGCAGGGGGGCCTGACTAACTATGGCTACACCTTC

v_call: TRBV5-6
j_call: TRBJ2-5
clone_size: .
d_call: TRBD1
cdr3_aa: CASSGPGTGARETQYF
cdr3_nt: TGTGCCAGCAGCGGGCCGGGCACAGGGGCAAGGGAGACCCAGTACTTC

v_call: TRBV5-1
j_call: TRBJ2-3
clone_size: .
d_call: .
cdr3_aa: CASSRTGTSTDTQYF
cdr3_nt: TGCGCCAGCAGCAGAACCGGGACAAGCACAGATACGCAGTATTTT

v_call: TRBV11-2
j_call: TRBJ2-7
clone_size: few
d_call: .
cdr3_aa: CASSLVAGPKGEQYF
cdr3_nt: TGTGCCAGCAGCTTAGTTGCGGGGCCAAAGGGCGAGCAGTACTTC

v_call: TRBV27
j_call: TRBJ2-7
clone_size: .
d_call: TRBD1
cdr3_aa: CASSLGQARQYF
cdr3_nt: TGTGCCAGCAGTTTGGGACAGGCACGGCAGTACTTC

v_call: TRBV12-2
j_call: TRBJ2-5
clone_size: .
d_call: .
cdr3_aa: CASRLGKRTALAREYF
cdr3_nt: TGTGCAAGTCGCTTAGGCAAAAGGACAGCCTTGGCTAGGGAGTACTTC

v_call: TRBV4-2
j_call: TRBJ2-7
clone_size: .
d_call: TRBD1
cdr3_aa: CASSQPLTGGIYEQYF
cdr3_nt: TGTGCCAGCAGCCAACCTTTGACAGGGGGGATCTACGAGCAGTACTTC

v_call: TRBV5-1
j_call: TRBJ1-2
clone_size: .
d_call: .
cdr3_aa: CASAVSLTEDYGYTF
cdr3_nt: TGCGCCAGCGCCGTATCATTGACAGAAGACTATGGCTACACCTTC

v_call: TRBV28
j_call: TRBJ1-2
clone_size: .
d_call: .
cdr3_aa: CASSFMDSYGYTF
cdr3_nt: TGTGCCAGCAGTTTTATGGACAGTTATGGCTACACCTTC

v_call: TRBV4-2
j_call: TRBJ2-3
clone_size: .
d_call: .
cdr3_aa: CASSQSGGAQYF
cdr3_nt: TGTGCCAGCAGCCAAAGTGGGGGCGCGCAGTATTTT

v_call: TRBV6-5
j_call: TRBJ1-2
clone_size: .
d_call: .
cdr3_aa: CASSYFRGGYTF
cdr3_nt: TGTGCCAGCAGTTATTTCAGGGGTGGCTACACCTTC

v_call: TRBV7-6
j_call: TRBJ1-1
clone_size: .
d_call: .
cdr3_aa: CASSAAGLRNTEAFF
cdr3_nt: TGTGCCAGCAGCGCCGCCGGGTTGAGGAACACTGAAGCTTTCTTT

v_call: TRBV18
j_call: TRBJ2-3
clone_size: .
d_call: TRBD2
cdr3_aa: CASSRTSGTDTQYF
cdr3_nt: TGTGCCAGCTCACGGACTAGCGGCACAGATACGCAGTATTTT

v_call: TRBV27
j_call: TRBJ2-3
clone_size: .
d_call: .
cdr3_aa: CASSSLGSDTQYF
cdr3_nt: TGTGCCAGCAGTTCACTCGGGTCAGATACGCAGTATTTT

v_call: TRBV6-1
j_call: TRBJ2-1
clone_size: .
d_call: TRBD2
cdr3_aa: CASSEAAGLAGEQFF
cdr3_nt: TGTGCCAGCAGTGAAGCAGCAGGACTAGCGGGGGAGCAGTTCTTC

v_call: TRBV9
j_call: TRBJ1-2
clone_size: .
d_call: TRBD1
cdr3_aa: CASTRLGQEYGYTF
cdr3_nt: TGTGCCAGCACCCGCTTGGGACAGGAGTATGGCTACACCTTC

v_call: TRBV18
j_call: TRBJ1-2
clone_size: .
d_call: TRBD1
cdr3_aa: CASSPSGTGDLNYGYTF
cdr3_nt: TGTGCCAGCTCACCCAGCGGGACAGGAGACCTTAACTATGGCTACACCTTC

v_call: TRBV20-1
j_call: TRBJ2-7
clone_size: few
d_call: TRBD1
cdr3_aa: CSAPGQGEQYF
cdr3_nt: TGCAGTGCCCCGGGACAGGGGGAGCAGTACTTC

v_call: TRBV19
j_call: TRBJ2-2
clone_size: few
d_call: .
cdr3_aa: CASKGFDTGELFF
cdr3_nt: TGTGCCAGTAAGGGGTTTGACACCGGGGAGCTGTTTTTT

v_call: TRBV7-9
j_call: TRBJ2-6
clone_size: once
d_call: .
cdr3_aa: CASSLAGRGANVLTF
cdr3_nt: TGTGCCAGCAGCTTAGCAGGGAGAGGGGCCAACGTCCTGACTTTC

v_call: TRBV7-2
j_call: TRBJ2-7
clone_size: .
d_call: TRBD2
cdr3_aa: CASSMTSGYSYEQYF
cdr3_nt: TGTGCCAGCAGCATGACTAGCGGGTATTCCTACGAGCAGTACTTC